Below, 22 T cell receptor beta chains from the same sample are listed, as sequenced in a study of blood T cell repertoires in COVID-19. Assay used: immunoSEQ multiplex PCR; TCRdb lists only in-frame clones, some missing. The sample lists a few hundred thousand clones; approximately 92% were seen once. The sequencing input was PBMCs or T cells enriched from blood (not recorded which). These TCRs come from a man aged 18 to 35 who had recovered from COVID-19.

The CDR3 protein is CASISLEPGEQFF. The DNA of the CDR3 is TGTGCCAGCATTTCCCTTGAGCCGGGTGAGCAGTTCTTC. The genes are TRBV12-3 or TRBV12-4 and TRBJ2-1; D ambiguous. This CDR3 is 13 amino acids long. V lost 7 bases to trimming and J lost 9 bases, with 16 bases between them.

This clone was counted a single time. CDR3 sequence reads: CASSVSAPGTGRYSGNTIYF. The CDR3 DNA sequence: TGTGCCAGTTCTGTTTCTGCCCCTGGAACAGGGCGATACTCTGGAAACACCATATATTTT. The chain employs TRBV2 and TRBJ1-3, with D perhaps matching TRBD1 (6 bases). The CDR3 contains 20 residues. Trimming removed 9 bases from V and 0 bases from J, with 30 bases in between. CDR1 is SNHLY, CDR2 FYNNEI, per germline.

The DNA of the CDR3 is TGTGCCAGCAGTTATGAGAGAAATTTATACTATGGCTACACCTTC. As protein: CASSYERNLYYGYTF. The chain employs TRBV6-5 and TRBJ1-2; no firm D call. CDR3 length: 15 amino acids. Germline CDR1 reads MNHEY; CDR2 reads SVGAGI. Trimming shortened V by 3 bases and J by 3 bases, and 14 bases separated the two germline ends.

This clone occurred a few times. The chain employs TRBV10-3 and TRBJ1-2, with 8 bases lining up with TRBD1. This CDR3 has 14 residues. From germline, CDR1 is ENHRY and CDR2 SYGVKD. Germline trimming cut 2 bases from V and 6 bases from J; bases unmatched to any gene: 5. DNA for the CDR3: TGTGCCATCAGTGAGGCCAGACAGGGGAATGGCTACACCTTC. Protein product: CAISEARQGNGYTF.

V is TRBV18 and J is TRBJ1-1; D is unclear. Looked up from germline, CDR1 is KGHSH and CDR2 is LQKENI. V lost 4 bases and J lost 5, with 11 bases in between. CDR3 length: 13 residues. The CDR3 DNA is TGTGCCAGCTCACAGGGTAGGGAGACTGAAGCTTTCTTT. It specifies CASSQGRETEAFF.

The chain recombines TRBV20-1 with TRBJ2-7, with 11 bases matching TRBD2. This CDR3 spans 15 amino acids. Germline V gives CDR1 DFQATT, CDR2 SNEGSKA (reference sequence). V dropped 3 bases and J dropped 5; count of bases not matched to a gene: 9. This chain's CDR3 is CSASIIAGGGDEQYF. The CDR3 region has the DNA TGCAGTGCTAGTATAATAGCGGGAGGGGGCGACGAGCAGTACTTC.

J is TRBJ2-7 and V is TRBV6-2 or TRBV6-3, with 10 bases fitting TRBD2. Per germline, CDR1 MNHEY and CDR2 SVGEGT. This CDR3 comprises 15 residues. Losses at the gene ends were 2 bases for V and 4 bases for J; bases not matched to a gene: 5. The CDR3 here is CASSYKSSGSYEQYF. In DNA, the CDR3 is TGTGCCAGCAGTTACAAGTCTAGCGGGAGTTACGAGCAGTACTTC.

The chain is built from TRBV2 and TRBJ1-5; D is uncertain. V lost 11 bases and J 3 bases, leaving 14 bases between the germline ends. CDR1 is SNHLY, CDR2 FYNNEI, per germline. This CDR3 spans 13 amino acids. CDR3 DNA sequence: TGTGCCTATGCGGTTGGAAACAATCAGCCCCAGCATTTT. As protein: CAYAVGNNQPQHF.

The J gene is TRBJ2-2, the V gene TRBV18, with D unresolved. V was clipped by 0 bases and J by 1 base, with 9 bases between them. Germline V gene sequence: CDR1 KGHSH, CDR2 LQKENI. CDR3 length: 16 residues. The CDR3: CASSPPVGRNTGELFF. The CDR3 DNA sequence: TGTGCCAGCTCACCACCGGTGGGCCGGAACACCGGGGAGCTGTTTTTT.

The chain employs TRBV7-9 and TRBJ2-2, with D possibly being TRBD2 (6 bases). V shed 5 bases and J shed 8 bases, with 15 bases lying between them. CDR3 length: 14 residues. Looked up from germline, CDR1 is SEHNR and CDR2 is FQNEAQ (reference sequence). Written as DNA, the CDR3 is TGTGCCAGCAGCCGGGAGTTACCCACTGGGGAGCTGTTTTTT. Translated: CASSRELPTGELFF.

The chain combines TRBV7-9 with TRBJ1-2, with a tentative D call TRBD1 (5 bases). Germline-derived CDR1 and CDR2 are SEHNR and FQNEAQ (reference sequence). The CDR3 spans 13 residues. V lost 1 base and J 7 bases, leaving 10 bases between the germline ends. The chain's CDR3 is CASSLDRLSGYTF. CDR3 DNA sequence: TGTGCCAGCAGCTTAGACAGGCTCTCTGGCTACACCTTC.

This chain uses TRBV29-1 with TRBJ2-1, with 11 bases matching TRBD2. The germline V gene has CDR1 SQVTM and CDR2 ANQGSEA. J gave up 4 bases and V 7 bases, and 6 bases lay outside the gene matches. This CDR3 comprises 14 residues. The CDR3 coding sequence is TGCAGCGCCGTAACTAGCGGGGGATACAATGAGCAGTTCTTC. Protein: CSAVTSGGYNEQFF.

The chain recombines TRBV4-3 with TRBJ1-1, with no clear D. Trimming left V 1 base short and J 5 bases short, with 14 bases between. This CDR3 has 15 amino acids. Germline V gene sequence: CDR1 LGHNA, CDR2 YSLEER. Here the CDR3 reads CASSQVPPGNTEAFF. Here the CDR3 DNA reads TGCGCCAGCAGCCAAGTCCCCCCGGGAAATACTGAAGCTTTCTTT.

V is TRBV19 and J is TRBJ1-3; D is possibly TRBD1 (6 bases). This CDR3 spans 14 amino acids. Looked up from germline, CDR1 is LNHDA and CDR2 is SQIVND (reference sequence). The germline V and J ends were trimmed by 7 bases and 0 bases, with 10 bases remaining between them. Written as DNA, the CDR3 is TGTGCCAGTACGGACAGCATCTCTGGAAACACCATATATTTT. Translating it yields CASTDSISGNTIYF.

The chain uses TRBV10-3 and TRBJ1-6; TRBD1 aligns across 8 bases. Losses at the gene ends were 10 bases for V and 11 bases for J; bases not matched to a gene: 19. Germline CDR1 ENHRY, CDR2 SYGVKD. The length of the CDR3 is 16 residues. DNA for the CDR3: TGTGCCACCAGGGGGAGTTCAGGACAGGGCCCGACACCCCTCCACTTT. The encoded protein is CATRGSSGQGPTPLHF.

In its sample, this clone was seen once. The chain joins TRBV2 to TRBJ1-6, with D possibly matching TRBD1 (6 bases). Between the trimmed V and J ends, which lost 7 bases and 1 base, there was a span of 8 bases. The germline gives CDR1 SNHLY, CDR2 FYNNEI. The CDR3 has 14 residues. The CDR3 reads CASKGDSYNSPLHF. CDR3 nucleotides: TGTGCCAGCAAGGGGGATTCCTATAATTCACCCCTCCACTTT.

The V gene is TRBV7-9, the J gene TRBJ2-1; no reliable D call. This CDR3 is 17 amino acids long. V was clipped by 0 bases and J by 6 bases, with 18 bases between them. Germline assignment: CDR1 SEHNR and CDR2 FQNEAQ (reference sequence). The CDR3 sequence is CASSLAPRLALSNEQFF. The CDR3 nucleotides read TGTGCCAGCAGCTTAGCTCCCCGGTTAGCCCTCTCCAATGAGCAGTTCTTC. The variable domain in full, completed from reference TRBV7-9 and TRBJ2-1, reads DTGVSQNPRHKITKRGQNVTFRCDPISEHNRLYWYRQTLGQGPEFLTYFQNEAQLEKSRLLSDRFSAERPKGSFSTLEIQRTEQGDSAMYLCASSLAPRLALSNEQFFGPGTRLTVL.

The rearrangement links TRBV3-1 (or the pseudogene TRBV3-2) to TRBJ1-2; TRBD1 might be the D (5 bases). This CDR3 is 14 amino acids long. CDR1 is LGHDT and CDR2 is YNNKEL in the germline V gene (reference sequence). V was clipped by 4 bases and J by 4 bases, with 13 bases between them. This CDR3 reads CASSPEQVSYGYTF. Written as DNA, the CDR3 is TGTGCCAGCAGCCCTGAACAGGTATCCTATGGCTACACCTTC.

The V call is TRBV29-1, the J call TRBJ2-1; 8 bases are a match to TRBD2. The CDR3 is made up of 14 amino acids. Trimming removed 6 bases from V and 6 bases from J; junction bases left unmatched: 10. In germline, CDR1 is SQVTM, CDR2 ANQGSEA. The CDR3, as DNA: TGCAGCGTACCACACGGGACTAGTCTCAATGAGCAGTTCTTC. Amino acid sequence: CSVPHGTSLNEQFF.

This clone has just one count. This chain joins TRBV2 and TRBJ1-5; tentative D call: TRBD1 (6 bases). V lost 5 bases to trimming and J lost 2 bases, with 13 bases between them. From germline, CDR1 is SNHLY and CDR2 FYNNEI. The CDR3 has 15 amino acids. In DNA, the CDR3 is TGTGCCAGCAGTCTAAGGGGGTACGGCAATCAGCCCCAGCATTTT. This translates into CASSLRGYGNQPQHF.

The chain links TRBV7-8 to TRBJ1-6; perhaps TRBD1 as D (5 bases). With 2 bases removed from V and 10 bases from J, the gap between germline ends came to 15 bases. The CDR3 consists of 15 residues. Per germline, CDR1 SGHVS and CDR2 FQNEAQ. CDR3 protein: CASSLSQPGGSPLHF. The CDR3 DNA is TGTGCCAGCAGCTTAAGTCAGCCGGGGGGATCACCCCTCCACTTT.

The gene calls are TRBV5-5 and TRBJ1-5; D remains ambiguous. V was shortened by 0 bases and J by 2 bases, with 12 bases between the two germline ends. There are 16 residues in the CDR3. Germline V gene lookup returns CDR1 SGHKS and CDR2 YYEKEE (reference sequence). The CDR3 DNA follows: TGTGCCAGCAGCTTGGCCCCAGGTACTGGCAATCAGCCCCAGCATTTT. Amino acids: CASSLAPGTGNQPQHF. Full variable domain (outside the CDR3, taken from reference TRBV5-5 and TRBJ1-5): DAGVTQSPTHLIKTRGQQVTLRCSPISGHKSVSWYQQVLGQGPQFIFQYYEKEERGRGNFPDRFSARQFPNYSSELNVNALLLGDSALYLCASSLAPGTGNQPQHFGDGTRLSIL.